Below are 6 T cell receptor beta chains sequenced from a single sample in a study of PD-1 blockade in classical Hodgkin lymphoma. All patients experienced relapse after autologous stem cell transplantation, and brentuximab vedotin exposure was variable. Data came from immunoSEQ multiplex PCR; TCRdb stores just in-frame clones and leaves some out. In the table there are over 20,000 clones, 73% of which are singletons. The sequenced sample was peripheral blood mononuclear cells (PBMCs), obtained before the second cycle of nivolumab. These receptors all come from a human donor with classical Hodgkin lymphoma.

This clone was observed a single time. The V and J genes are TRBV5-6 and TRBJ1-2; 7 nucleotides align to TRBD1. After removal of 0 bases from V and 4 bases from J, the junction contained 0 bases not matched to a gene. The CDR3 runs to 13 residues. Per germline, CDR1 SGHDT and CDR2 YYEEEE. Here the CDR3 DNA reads TGTGCCAGCAGCTTGGACAGGGGCTATGGCTACACCTTC. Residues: CASSLDRGYGYTF.

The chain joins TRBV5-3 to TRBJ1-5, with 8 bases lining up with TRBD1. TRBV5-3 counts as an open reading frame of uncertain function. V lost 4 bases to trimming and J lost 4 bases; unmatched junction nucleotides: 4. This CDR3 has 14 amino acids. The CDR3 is CARSKDRENQPQHF. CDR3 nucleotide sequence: TGTGCCAGAAGCAAGGACAGGGAGAATCAGCCCCAGCATTTT.

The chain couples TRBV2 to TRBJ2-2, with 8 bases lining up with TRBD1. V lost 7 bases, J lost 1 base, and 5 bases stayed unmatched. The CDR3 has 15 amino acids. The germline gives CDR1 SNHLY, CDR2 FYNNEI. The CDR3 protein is CASITGGLNTGELFF. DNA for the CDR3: TGTGCCAGCATTACAGGGGGACTGAACACCGGGGAGCTGTTTTTT. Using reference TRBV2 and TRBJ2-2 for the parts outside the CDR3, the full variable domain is EPEVTQTPSHQVTQMGQEVILRCVPISNHLYFYWYRQILGQKVEFLVSFYNNEISEKSEIFDDQFSVERPDGSNFTLKIRSTKLEDSAMYFCASITGGLNTGELFFGEGSRLTVL.

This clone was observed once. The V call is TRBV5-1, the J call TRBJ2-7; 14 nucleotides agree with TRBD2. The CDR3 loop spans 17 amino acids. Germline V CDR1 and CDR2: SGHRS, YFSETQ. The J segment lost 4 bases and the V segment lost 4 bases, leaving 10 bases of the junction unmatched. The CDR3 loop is CASSPRLAGGQGYEQYF. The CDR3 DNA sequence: TGCGCCAGCAGCCCCCGACTAGCGGGAGGGCAAGGTTACGAGCAGTACTTC.

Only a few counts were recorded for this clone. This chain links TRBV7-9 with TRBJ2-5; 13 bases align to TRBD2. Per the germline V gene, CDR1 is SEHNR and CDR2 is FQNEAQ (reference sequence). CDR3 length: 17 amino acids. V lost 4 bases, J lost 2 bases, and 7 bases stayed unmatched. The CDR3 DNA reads TGTGCCAGCAGCTCACAGATGGGACTAGCGGGGCAAGAGACCCAGTACTTC. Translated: CASSSQMGLAGQETQYF. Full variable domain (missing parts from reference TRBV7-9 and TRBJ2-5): DTGVSQNPRHKITKRGQNVTFRCDPISEHNRLYWYRQTLGQGPEFLTYFQNEAQLEKSRLLSDRFSAERPKGSFSTLEIQRTEQGDSAMYLCASSSQMGLAGQETQYFGPGTRLLVL.

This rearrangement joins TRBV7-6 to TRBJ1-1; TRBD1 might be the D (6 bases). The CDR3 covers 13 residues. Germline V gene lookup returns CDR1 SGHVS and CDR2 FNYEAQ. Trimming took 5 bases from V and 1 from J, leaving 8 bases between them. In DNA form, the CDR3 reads TGTGCCAGCAGCGTGACAGGGAACACTGAAGCTTTCTTT. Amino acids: CASSVTGNTEAFF. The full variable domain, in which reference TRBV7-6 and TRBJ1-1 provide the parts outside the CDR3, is GAGVSQSPRYKVTKRGQDVALRCDPISGHVSLYWYRQALGQGPEFLTYFNYEAQQDKSGLPNDRFSAERPEGSISTLTIQRTEQRDSAMYRCASSVTGNTEAFFGQGTRLTVV.